The present TCR beta chain was sequenced within a study of CD8 T cells in ankylosing spondylitis. One entry per CDR3 protein, called by TCRdb with MiXCR from the 5' RACE reads. The table has about 18,000 distinct CDR3 sequences, roughly 8.2% seen once. V lost 7 bases and J lost 6; bases outside the gene matches: 10. From germline, CDR1 is MDHEN and CDR2 SYDVKM. The CDR3 is made up of 16 amino acids. This clonotype came up a few times. Sequences were obtained from blood. This rearrangement joins TRBV28 to TRBJ2-4; the match to TRBD2 covers 12 bases. This receptor was obtained from a male donor with ankylosing spondylitis or in good health (not recorded which). The DNA of the CDR3 is TGTGCCAGCACCCTTAGGACTAGCGGGGAGGTAAACATTCAGTACTTC. Residues: CASTLRTSGEVNIQYF.